This TCR beta chain was recorded in a study of blood T cells in healthy people across ages. Germline V gene sequence: CDR1 SEHNR, CDR2 FQNEAQ (reference sequence). V lost 2 bases, J lost 13 bases, and 16 bases stayed unmatched. There are 16 residues in the CDR3. This clonotype was detected a few times. What it binds is not known. PCR was performed a second time for about 7 to 11 cycles using a sample-barcoded 5' primer and a J-beta primer mix. TCRdb processed the 5' RACE reads anew with MiXCR; each CDR3 protein has one entry. Among approximately 1.5 million distinct CDR3 sequences, 30% to 35% were seen once, and the ten largest hold around 11%. Findings of the study overall: Fewer expanded clones and more diversity marked long-lived versus aged donors. As naive T cell percentage varied, TCR beta diversity correlated strongly with it.

Each donor was a healthy Caucasian individual from Russia, aged roughly 6 to 95. The receptor was isolated from a woman between 25 and 40 years old in good health. The chain recombines TRBV7-9 with TRBJ2-4, with 8 bases aligning to TRBD1. The sequencing input was blood. The DNA of the CDR3 is TGTGCCAGCAGCTTAAACAGGGGGAATTATCTAGGGGAGCAGTACTTC. The encoded protein is CASSLNRGNYLGEQYF.